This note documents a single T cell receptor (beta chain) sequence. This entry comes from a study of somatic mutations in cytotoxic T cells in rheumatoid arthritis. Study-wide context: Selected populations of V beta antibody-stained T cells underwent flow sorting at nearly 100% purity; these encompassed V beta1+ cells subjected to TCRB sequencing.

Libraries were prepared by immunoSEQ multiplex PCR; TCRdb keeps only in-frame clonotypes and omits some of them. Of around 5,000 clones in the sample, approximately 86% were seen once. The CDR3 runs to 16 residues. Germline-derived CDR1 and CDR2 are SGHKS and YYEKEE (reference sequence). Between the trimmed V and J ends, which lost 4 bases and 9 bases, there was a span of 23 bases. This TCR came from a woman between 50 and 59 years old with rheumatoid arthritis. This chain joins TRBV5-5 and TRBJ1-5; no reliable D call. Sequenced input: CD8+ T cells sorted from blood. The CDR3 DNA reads TGTGCCAGCAGCCGGGGTGATCAACAGATCCGGAGGCCCCAGCATTTT. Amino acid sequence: CASSRGDQQIRRPQHF. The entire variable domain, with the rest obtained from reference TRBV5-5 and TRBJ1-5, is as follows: DAGVTQSPTHLIKTRGQQVTLRCSPISGHKSVSWYQQVLGQGPQFIFQYYEKEERGRGNFPDRFSARQFPNYSSELNVNALLLGDSALYLCASSRGDQQIRRPQHFGDGTRLSIL.